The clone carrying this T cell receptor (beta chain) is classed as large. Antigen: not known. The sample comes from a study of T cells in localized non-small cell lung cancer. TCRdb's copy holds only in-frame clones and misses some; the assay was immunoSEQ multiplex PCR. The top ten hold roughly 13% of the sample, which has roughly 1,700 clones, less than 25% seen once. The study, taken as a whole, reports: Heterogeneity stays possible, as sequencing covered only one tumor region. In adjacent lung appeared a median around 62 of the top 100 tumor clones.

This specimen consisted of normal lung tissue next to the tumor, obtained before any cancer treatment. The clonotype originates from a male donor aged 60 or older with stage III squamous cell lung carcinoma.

CDR3 sequence (DNA): TGTGCCAGTAGGTCCGTTACAGGGGTAGGATATGGCTACACCTTC. Residues: CASRSVTGVGYGYTF. This sequence joins TRBV19 and TRBJ1-2; the match to TRBD1 covers 7 bases. V shed 6 bases, J shed 5 bases, and the junction held 12 bases outside the gene matches. This CDR3 is built from 15 residues. Germline CDR1 and CDR2: LNHDA and SQIVND (reference sequence).